This T cell receptor (beta chain) was identified during a study of blood T cell repertoires in COVID-19 (dated by TCRdb to about 2020). Context from the whole study: Samples covering the acute and convalescent phases of COVID-19 were provided by collaborators in the United States, Italy and Spain. The repertoires were released in a freely available public database meant as a resource for research on the immune response to SARS-CoV-2. The dataset comprised deeply sampled blood TCRbeta repertoires from subjects exposed to, actively infected with, or recovered from COVID-19. The prospective study material was composed of cDNA or gDNA derived from T cells, B-cell-depleted T cells, or PBMCs. Where HLA class I and class II types were available, the types were taken from metadata supplied by the sample provider, not from assay-based typing. Samples were obtained from the ongoing ImmuneRACE study (first 160 participants) and from over a thousand subjects provided by 6 global collaborators. Sample metadata almost always included a de-identified subject ID, COVID-19 status, age in years and sex. What the study reported, not specific to this receptor: Clinical and demographic metadata were provided uncurated, with the amount varying by source and participant.

TCRbeta CDR3 regions were amplified from genomic DNA using the immunoSEQ Assay, a bias-controlled multiplex PCR. As for the original processing: Nucleated cell counts per sample were estimated from amplification of reference gene primers within the assay. Sequence reads were collapsed and filtered to measure the absolute abundance of every unique TCRbeta CDR3 rearrangement. For each sample, productive Simpson clonality was calculated as the square root of Simpson's diversity index over productive rearrangements. TCRdb took this table from immuneACCESS and kept in-frame rearrangements with V and J called. Such tables lack part of the clones; where checked against another copy, unresolved V genes explain under half of the gap, and the rest is unexplained. Clone size and the V and J calls come from that table; the DNA yielded D and trimming. For this sample the table gives roughly 180,000 clones, of which 60% to 85% were detected only once. Clones ranked in the top ten supply around 8.1% of the sample.

At one collaborating source in Seattle, patients were enrolled during active infection and were followed longitudinally through the course of disease. Each collaborating institution followed its own protocols to collect whole blood in K2EDTA tubes. For TCRbeta analysis, collaborators shipped samples as frozen whole blood, isolated PBMCs, or DNA extracted from either of those sample types. There are 16 amino acids in the CDR3, from cysteine to phenylalanine inclusive. Only the CDR3 portion is preserved as DNA: 48 bases, with reading frame beginning at the first base. According to the germline V gene, CDR1 reads MDHEN and CDR2 reads SYDVKM. Trimming removed 6 bases from V and 1 base from J, leaving 18 bases between the germline ends. As regards this clone: This clone's antigen is unknown. Base quality data are lacking; no much larger clone is found one base away.

The chain links TRBV28 with TRBJ2-5; TRBD2 is perhaps the D gene, given 6 matching bases. The receptor was derived from a woman in her sixties with COVID-19, enrolled during active disease. The sequenced material came from peripheral blood. The DNA reads TGTGCCAGCAGCAGACCCACAGCGGGTGCCCAAGAGACCCAGTACTTC. Its protein is CASSRPTAGAQETQYF.